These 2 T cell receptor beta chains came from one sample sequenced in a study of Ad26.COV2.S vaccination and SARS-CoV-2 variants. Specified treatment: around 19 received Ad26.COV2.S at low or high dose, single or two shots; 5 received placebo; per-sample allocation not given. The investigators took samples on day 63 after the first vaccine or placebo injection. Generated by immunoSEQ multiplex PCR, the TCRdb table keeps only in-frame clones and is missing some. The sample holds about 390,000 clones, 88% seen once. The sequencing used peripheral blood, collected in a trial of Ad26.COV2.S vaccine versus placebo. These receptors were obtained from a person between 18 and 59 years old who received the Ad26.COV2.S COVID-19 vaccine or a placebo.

DNA of the CDR3: TGTGCCAGCAGTGAATACTTGGGGGGGGCCAGTGAGCAGTTCTTC. Amino acids: CASSEYLGGASEQFF. This sequence joins TRBV2 and TRBJ2-1, with D possibly matching TRBD2 (7 bases). V was trimmed by 2 bases and J by 9 bases, leaving 17 bases between them. Germline-derived CDR1 and CDR2 are SNHLY and FYNNEI. The CDR3 covers 15 residues.

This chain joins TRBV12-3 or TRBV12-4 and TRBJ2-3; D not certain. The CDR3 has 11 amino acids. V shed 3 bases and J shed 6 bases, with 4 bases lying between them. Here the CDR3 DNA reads TGTGCCAGCAGTTTGGAGGATACGCAGTATTTT. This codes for CASSLEDTQYF.